This TCR beta chain is drawn from a study of T-cell memory formation after mild COVID-19. Study-wide results and caveats: Largely, contracting CD4+ clones fell within CM and EM, and contracting CD8+ clones within EMRA. Contracting clones from day 15 to 85 showed balanced CD4/CD8; later expanders favored CD4+.

TCRdb processed the 5' RACE reads anew with MiXCR; each CDR3 protein has one entry. This sample has under 600,000 distinct CDR3 sequences, with less than 25% found just once. A note on this clonotype: Its matching antigen is unknown.

The germline gives CDR1 SGDLS, CDR2 YYNGEE. Trimming took 3 bases from V and 0 from J; bases not matched to a gene: 2. The length of the CDR3 is 14 residues. The sequencing input was PBMCs or a T cell subset sorted from them (not recorded which). The V gene is TRBV9, the J gene TRBJ1-1; 7 bases agree with TRBD1. This TCR came from an adult woman who had mild COVID-19 (a few samples of this study predate the infection). Cell type and time point are not known. The CDR3 sequence is CASSGGTVNTEAFF. The CDR3 region has the DNA TGTGCCAGCAGCGGAGGGACAGTGAACACTGAAGCTTTCTTT.